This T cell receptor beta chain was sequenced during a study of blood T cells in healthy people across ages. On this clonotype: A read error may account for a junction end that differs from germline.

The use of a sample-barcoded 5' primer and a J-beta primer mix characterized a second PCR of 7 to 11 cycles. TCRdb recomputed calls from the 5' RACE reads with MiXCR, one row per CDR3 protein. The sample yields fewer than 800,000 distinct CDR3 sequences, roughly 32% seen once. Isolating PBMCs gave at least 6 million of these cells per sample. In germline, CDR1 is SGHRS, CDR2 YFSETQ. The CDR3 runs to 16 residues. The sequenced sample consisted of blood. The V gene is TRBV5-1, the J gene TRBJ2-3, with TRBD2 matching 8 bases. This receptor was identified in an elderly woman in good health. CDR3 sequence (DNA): TGCGCCAGCGGCTTGGGTCGGCGGGGGGCCACAGATACGCAGTATTTT. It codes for CASGLGRRGATDTQYF.